This is a list of T cell receptor beta chains from one sample in a study of long-term antiretroviral therapy in people with HIV. The data were produced by immunoSEQ multiplex PCR, yet TCRdb's version contains in-frame clones alone and is incomplete. The repertoire holds tens of thousands of clones, with 84% as singletons. Sequences were derived from unsorted PBMCs, sampled 0.5 years before starting antiretroviral therapy. The origin of the receptors is a man aged 35 to 55 with HIV. Each CDR3 is given with its conserved first and last residue. D genes are given only for firm matches. Clone size is shown for a subset of rows, as once, few, many or a class of expanded clone.

cdr3_nt cdr3_aa j_call clone_size d_call v_call
TGTGCCAGCAGCCCCCAGATGGTTGGCGAAGCTTTCTTT CASSPQMVGEAFF TRBJ1-1 once - TRBV11-2
TGTGCCAGCAGCAGAATACAGGGTGCTAATGAAAAACTGTTTTTT CASSRIQGANEKLFF TRBJ1-4 - - TRBV6-4
TGTGCCAGCAGTGTTCGGGGGGGGGCTCAGCCCCAGCATTTT CASSVRGGAQPQHF TRBJ1-5 - - TRBV6-5
TGTGCCAGCTCACAAGGGCGCGACAATCAGCCCCAGCATTTT CASSQGRDNQPQHF TRBJ1-5 - - TRBV18
TGTGCCATCAGTGCCCCGGAGACTGAAGCTTTCTTT CAISAPETEAFF TRBJ1-1 - - TRBV10-3
TGTGCCAGCAGCTTATCACGAGACGAGCAGTACTTC CASSLSRDEQYF TRBJ2-7 - - TRBV11-2
TGCAGCGTTCGACGGATCGACACTGAAGCTTTCTTT CSVRRIDTEAFF TRBJ1-1 once - TRBV29-1
TGTGCCAGCAGTGATAACGGACAGTCCGGGGAGCTGTTTTTT CASSDNGQSGELFF TRBJ2-2 - - TRBV6-4
TGTGCCAGCAGTGAGACGGCCAGACGGGAAAACATTCAGTACTTC CASSETARRENIQYF TRBJ2-4 - - TRBV6-1
TGTGCTAGCAGCTTAGGTCCGGGGGCGGACAGCAATGAGCAGTTCTTC CASSLGPGADSNEQFF TRBJ2-1 - - TRBV7-7
TGTGCCAGCAGCTCCGACAGCTGGTCCAATGAGCAGTTCTTC CASSSDSWSNEQFF TRBJ2-1 - - TRBV5-4
TGTGCCAGCAGCTTAGGGACAGCTTCATACGAGCAGTACTTC CASSLGTASYEQYF TRBJ2-7 - - TRBV11-2
TGCACCAGCAGCCAATTAACCACGAACACTGAAGCTTTCTTT CTSSQLTTNTEAFF TRBJ1-1 few - TRBV1
TGTGCCAGCTCCTCCGGGACGGTCAAGGGGGAGCAGTTCTTC CASSSGTVKGEQFF TRBJ2-1 - - TRBV18
TGTGCCAGCAGTTACGGGGACGAGCAGTACTTC CASSYGDEQYF TRBJ2-7 - - TRBV6-6
TGTGCCAGCAGCGTTGGCCGCTTTGACAGGCTCTATGGCTACACCTTC CASSVGRFDRLYGYTF TRBJ1-2 - - TRBV9
TGCGCCAGCAGCTTGGAACCGGTTAAAGGTGATGAAAAACTGTTTTTT CASSLEPVKGDEKLFF TRBJ1-4 - - TRBV5-1